The text below deals with one T cell receptor beta chain. Its target is unknown. The CDR3 consists of 13 residues. V dropped 4 bases and J dropped 7; count of bases not matched to a gene: 5. The data were obtained in a study of T cell repertoires in cytomegalovirus infection. The wider study: HLA-C-restricted CMV epitopes, recently identified, and well-studied HLA-B-restricted ones were used by the study. Public TCR beta signatures indicated both CMV infection and matching HLA type.

MiXCR, run by TCRdb on the reads, gives a single entry per CDR3 protein. The sample has about 900,000 distinct CDR3 sequences, approximately 32% seen once; the top ten hold about an eighth. The TCR sequence derives from a human donor in good health (CMV status not recorded). Some clones in this sample may be carry-over from other donors' samples. This chain joins TRBV12-3 or TRBV12-4 and TRBJ1-2, with 8 positions matching TRBD1. Sequences were derived from cultured CD8+ T cells from PBMCs, sampled from culture after CMV antigen stimulation. For the CDR3, the DNA is TGTGCCAGCAGTTCAACAGGGGGTCTTGGCTACACCTTC. Translating gives CASSSTGGLGYTF.